The T cell receptor beta chain under discussion was sequenced for a study of control samples from healthy donors and cancer patients. From germline, CDR1 is SGHDT and CDR2 YYEEEE. Deletions cut 4 bases from V and 6 bases from J, with 12 bases between. CDR3 length: 13 amino acids. TCRdb's table, derived via immunoSEQ multiplex PCR, lists solely in-frame clones and lacks some. The sample records approximately 45,000 clones, approximately 90% being singletons. The sequenced sample consisted of PBMCs. The rearrangement joins TRBV5-6 to TRBJ2-3; D is uncertain. This TCR derives from a woman aged 40 to 50 with head and neck cancer. The CDR3 bases are TGTGCCAGCAGCCTACTCAACGCTGATACGCAGTATTTT. It encodes CASSLLNADTQYF.